This entry features one TCR beta chain sequence. This sample was taken from a study of blood T cell repertoires in COVID-19. Overall study: The study drew acute and convalescent COVID-19 samples from the United States, Italy and Spain. Sample material is recorded as cDNA or gDNA derived from T cells, B-cell-depleted T cells, or PBMCs.

The cohort comprised adults aged roughly 18 to 95 years residing in around 25 US areas. Either two negative PCRs, clearance, or symptom resolution qualified Cohort 3 donors as recovered. Sequencing was performed with immunoSEQ multiplex PCR; in TCRdb, only in-frame clones are kept and a portion is missing. The sample records approximately 300,000 clones, about 88% being singletons. This CDR3 is 13 amino acids long. CDR1 is LGHNA and CDR2 is YSLEER in the germline V gene. Trimming pared 1 base from V and 2 bases from J, leaving 5 bases between. The receptor was isolated from a man between 60 and 75 years old who had recovered from COVID-19. Material: PBMCs or T cells enriched from blood (not recorded which). This chain uses TRBV4-3 with TRBJ1-1, with D tentatively TRBD1 (5 bases). This CDR3 reads CASSQGTNTEAFF. The CDR3, as DNA: TGCGCCAGCAGCCAAGGGACAAACACTGAAGCTTTCTTT.